This T cell receptor beta chain is drawn from a study of blood T cells in healthy people across ages. The sample, approximately 11 milliliters of peripheral blood, was drawn from each donor. Germline V gene lookup returns CDR1 SGHDT and CDR2 YYEEEE. The CDR3 totals 14 residues. V was pared by 3 bases and J by 10 bases, with 7 bases of the junction left unmatched. For the second PCR, which ran for about 7 to 11 cycles, a sample-barcoded 5' primer and a J-beta primer mix were used. Tags on each cDNA molecule came from a template-switch adaptor with 12 random nucleotides. Each CDR3 protein is one row after TCRdb ran MiXCR on the 5' RACE reads. The table records just under 750,000 distinct CDR3 sequences, 22% of them present only once.

The TCR sequence derives from a man between 70 and 80 years old in good health. Material: blood. The chain links TRBV5-6 to TRBJ1-1; TRBD1 matches at 12 bases. CDR3 sequence: CASSWGQGALRAFF. The CDR3 nucleotides are TGTGCCAGCAGCTGGGGACAGGGGGCTCTCAGAGCTTTCTTT.